This T cell receptor beta chain was documented in a study of T cells after yellow fever vaccination. Study-level information: Fractions of limited cellularity were prepared by means of SMART-Seq v4 Ultra Low Input.

Template switching by 5'RACE produced TCR cDNA, adding a universal primer site and UMIs. TCRdb used MiXCR to reprocess the 5' RACE reads, holding one entry per CDR3 protein. Found here are just under 30,000 distinct CDR3 sequences, about 5% of them singletons; the top ten hold roughly 39%. Trimming cost V 2 bases and J 6 bases, with 8 bases left between them. The CDR3 totals 13 residues. Whole-study results and caveats: The study re-detected most primary-vaccination clones after the booster (nearly 97% CD4, 80% to 90% CD8). Repertoires sorted by FACS could include abundant clonotypes that are contaminants from the bulk population.

This clonotype was seen many times. The target antigen is unknown. This chain joins TRBV12-3 or TRBV12-4 and TRBJ2-1; no firm D call. Sequenced material: CD8+ T cells sorted from PBMCs, taken 10 days after the yellow fever booster vaccination. This TCR was recovered from a man aged 30 to 45 who received the YFV17D yellow fever vaccine. CDR3 protein: CASSLSDPNEQFF. The CDR3 DNA is TGTGCCAGCAGTTTATCGGACCCCAATGAGCAGTTCTTC.